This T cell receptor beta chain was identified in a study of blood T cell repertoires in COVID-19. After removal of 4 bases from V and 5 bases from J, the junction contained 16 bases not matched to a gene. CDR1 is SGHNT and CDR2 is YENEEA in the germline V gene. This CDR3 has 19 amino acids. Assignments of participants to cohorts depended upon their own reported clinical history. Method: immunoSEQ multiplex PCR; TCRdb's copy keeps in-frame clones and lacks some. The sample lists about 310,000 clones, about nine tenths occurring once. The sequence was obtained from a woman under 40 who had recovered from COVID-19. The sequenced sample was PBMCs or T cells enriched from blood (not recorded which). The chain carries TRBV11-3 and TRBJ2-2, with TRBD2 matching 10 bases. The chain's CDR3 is CASSWRKGLAGDKTGELFF. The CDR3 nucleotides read TGTGCCAGCAGCTGGCGCAAGGGGCTAGCGGGAGACAAAACCGGGGAGCTGTTTTTT. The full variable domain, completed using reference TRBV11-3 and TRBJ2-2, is EAGVVQSPRYKIIEKKQPVAFWCNPISGHNTLYWYLQNLGQGPELLIRYENEEAVDDSQLPKDRFSAERLKGVDSTLKIQPAELGDSAVYLCASSWRKGLAGDKTGELFFGEGSRLTVL.